Shown below are 27 T cell receptor beta chains from a single sample sequenced in a study of blood T cell repertoires in COVID-19. The table came from immunoSEQ multiplex PCR; TCRdb's copy has only in-frame clones and leaves some out. The sample carries 180,000 or so clones, around 84% recorded once. The sequencing sample was made of PBMCs or T cells enriched from blood (not recorded which). These receptors all stem from a man aged 45-60 years who had recovered from COVID-19.

This rearrangement joins TRBV4-1 to TRBJ2-5; TRBD2 aligns across 8 bases. Looked up from germline, CDR1 is MGHRA and CDR2 is YSYEKL. Germline trimming cut 0 bases from V and 9 bases from J; bases unmatched to any gene: 21. The CDR3 totals 19 residues. CDR3 sequence: CASSQDPHRGGPAAVAQYF. The CDR3 DNA reads as TGCGCCAGCAGCCAAGATCCCCATCGGGGGGGGCCCGCAGCGGTGGCCCAGTACTTC.

This clone was seen only once. The chain recombines TRBV27 with TRBJ2-2, with TRBD1 matching 8 bases. V lost 2 bases, J lost 6 bases, and 5 bases stayed unmatched. CDR1 is MNHEY, CDR2 SMNVEV, per germline (reference sequence). The length of the CDR3 is 15 residues. CDR3 protein: CASSLKDRVAGELFF. The CDR3 DNA follows: TGTGCCAGCAGTTTAAAGGACAGGGTGGCCGGGGAGCTGTTTTTT.

The chain uses TRBV30 and TRBJ1-4; perhaps TRBD1 as D (5 bases). The CDR3 has 14 amino acids. V lost 1 base and J 0 bases, leaving 6 bases between the germline ends. The germline CDR1 and CDR2 sequences are GTSNPN and SVGIG (reference sequence). CDR3: CAWSGRATNEKLFF. The CDR3 DNA reads as TGTGCCTGGAGTGGCAGGGCAACTAATGAAAAACTGTTTTTT.

This chain connects TRBV19 to TRBJ1-5; D is undetermined. The ends were cut back, 3 bases at V and 1 base at J, with 10 bases in the middle. The germline V gene has CDR1 LNHDA and CDR2 SQIVND (reference sequence). The CDR3 runs 15 residues. In nucleotides, the CDR3 is TGTGCCAGTAGTATCCGCGACGGGAGCAATCAGCCCCAGCATTTT. This codes for CASSIRDGSNQPQHF.

The rearrangement joins TRBV5-4 to TRBJ2-3, with TRBD2 matching over 10 bases. In germline, CDR1 is SGHNT, CDR2 YYREEE (reference sequence). CDR3 length: 15 amino acids. V lost 4 bases, J lost 6 bases, and 8 bases stayed unmatched. The CDR3 protein is CASSTLPAGGDTQYF. CDR3 sequence (DNA): TGTGCCAGCAGCACACTTCCAGCGGGGGGGGATACGCAGTATTTT.

The chain uses TRBV27 and TRBJ1-1, with TRBD1 identical over 8 bases. V lost 2 bases, J lost 0 bases, and 2 bases stayed unmatched. The CDR3 contains 15 residues. Germline assignment: CDR1 MNHEY and CDR2 SMNVEV (reference sequence). The CDR3 is CASSLRTGMNTEAFF. The CDR3, as DNA: TGTGCCAGCAGTTTACGGACAGGGATGAACACTGAAGCTTTCTTT.

The chain joins TRBV5-1 to TRBJ1-6; D may be TRBD1 (6 bases). The V gene lost 1 base and the J gene lost 7 bases, with 9 bases spanning the gap. CDR1 SGHRS and CDR2 YFSETQ come from the germline V gene. The CDR3 extends over 14 amino acids. CDR3 amino acids: CASSLKGGNSPLHF. In nucleotides, the CDR3 is TGCGCCAGCAGCTTGAAGGGGGGGAATTCACCCCTCCACTTT.

V usage is TRBV5-1 and J usage is TRBJ1-1, with TRBD1 matching 7 bases. The germline V gene encodes CDR1 SGHRS and CDR2 YFSETQ. V lost 4 bases to trimming and J lost 3 bases; unmatched junction nucleotides: 6. The CDR3 sequence is 14 residues long. The CDR3 DNA reads TGCGCCAGCAGCGAACAGGGGCGGGACACTGAAGCTTTCTTT. Its protein is CASSEQGRDTEAFF.

The genes are TRBV3-1 (or the pseudogene TRBV3-2) and TRBJ1-6; the match to TRBD1 covers 8 bases. Looked up from germline, CDR1 is LGHDT and CDR2 is YNNKEL (reference sequence). The CDR3 loop spans 15 amino acids. The ends lost 2 bases at V and 8 bases at J; junction bases unmatched: 5. The CDR3 spells CASSQRDRNYSPLHF. CDR3 nucleotide sequence: TGTGCCAGCAGCCAACGGGACAGGAATTATTCACCCCTCCACTTT.

This clone was recorded only once. This rearrangement joins TRBV19 to TRBJ1-2, with D perhaps TRBD1 (6 bases). Deletions cut 6 bases from V and 7 bases from J, with 18 bases between. The CDR3 spans 14 residues. In germline, CDR1 is LNHDA, CDR2 SQIVND (reference sequence). The CDR3 region is CASRRRQEAPGYTF. CDR3 DNA: TGTGCCAGTAGACGAAGACAGGAAGCGCCTGGCTACACCTTC.

The V call is TRBV19, the J call TRBJ2-7, with D hard to call. There are 12 residues in the CDR3. V lost 5 bases, J lost 1 base, and 6 bases lay in between. Germline lookup yields CDR1 LNHDA and CDR2 SQIVND (reference sequence). This CDR3 reads CASSDQSYEQYF. The CDR3 DNA reads TGTGCCAGTAGTGATCAGTCCTACGAGCAGTACTTC.

This clone was seen a handful of times. The J gene is TRBJ1-2, the V gene TRBV14, with 8 positions matching TRBD1. This CDR3 is 17 amino acids long. Germline V gene lookup returns CDR1 SGHDN and CDR2 FVKESK. V was clipped by 6 bases and J by 5 bases; unmatched bases: 17. CDR3 nucleotides: TGTGCCAGCAGTCAGGGGGCGTCTGGACTGGTGAAGTATGGCTACACCTTC. This translates into CASSQGASGLVKYGYTF.

V gene TRBV6-5 combines with J gene TRBJ1-5; 7 nucleotides agree with TRBD1. Germline V gene lookup returns CDR1 MNHEY and CDR2 SVGAGI. The CDR3 loop spans 13 amino acids. Germline trimming cut 11 bases from V and 3 bases from J; bases unmatched to any gene: 7. The CDR3 spells CAGGQFTNQPQHF. Here the CDR3 DNA reads TGTGCCGGGGGACAGTTCACCAATCAGCCCCAGCATTTT.

The chain joins TRBV12-3 or TRBV12-4 to TRBJ2-1; possible D gene TRBD1, 5 bases. The CDR3 loop spans 13 amino acids. The V and J ends lost 7 bases and 9 bases respectively, with 16 bases between them. CDR3 coding DNA: TGTGCCAGCATTGGGGCGCCCAGCCTTGAGCAGTTCTTC. Protein sequence: CASIGAPSLEQFF.

V is TRBV12-5 and J is TRBJ2-5, with 15 positions matching TRBD2. Germline trimming cut 5 bases from V and 2 bases from J; bases unmatched to any gene: 3. CDR1 LGHNT and CDR2 FRNRAP come from the germline V gene. The CDR3 length is 16 residues. DNA of the CDR3: TGTGCTAGTGGTATAGGACTAGCGGGGGGGCAAGAGACCCAGTACTTC. The encoded protein is CASGIGLAGGQETQYF.

The rearrangement uses TRBV19 and TRBJ1-1; TRBD1 agrees at 12 bases. The CDR3 has 15 amino acids. CDR1 and CDR2 from the germline V gene are LNHDA and SQIVND (reference sequence). J lost 8 bases, V lost 9 bases, and 13 bases had no gene match. Here the CDR3 DNA reads TGTGCCAGCACCGGGACAGGGGGCTTTCTCAGGGAAGCTTTCTTT. Protein product: CASTGTGGFLREAFF. Based on the CDR3 plus reference TRBV19 and TRBJ1-1, the full variable domain is DGGITQSPKYLFRKEGQNVTLSCEQNLNHDAMYWYRQDPGQGLRLIYYSQIVNDFQKGDIAEGYSVSREKKESFPLTVTSAQKNPTAFYLCASTGTGGFLREAFFGQGTRLTVV.

Notes on this clone: The CDR3 does not close with the conserved phenylalanine or tryptophan, likely indicating a read error. The DNA is omitted, as the CDR3 cannot be located on it reliably, and the CDR3 follows TCRdb's listing. This chain links TRBV5-1 with TRBJ1-1; the listed D gene, TRBD1, was not tested against the DNA. The CDR3 length equals 9 residues, ends included. CDR1 and CDR2 (germline): SGHRS, YFSETQ. The CDR3: CASYRGTVC.

In nucleotides, the CDR3 is TGCGCCAGCAGCTTGATGATAACTAGCGGGGGGAGGAGCACAGATACGCAGTATTTT. Translated: CASSLMITSGGRSTDTQYF. The genes are TRBV5-1 and TRBJ2-3, with 12 positions matching TRBD2. The germline V gene encodes CDR1 SGHRS and CDR2 YFSETQ. V shed 1 base and J 0 bases; nucleotides not matched to a gene: 9. The CDR3 length is 19 residues.

This clone was counted once. A much more abundant neighbour one base away suggests this may be a read error. The same CDR3 also results from other DNA sequences found in this sample. The chain links TRBV5-1 to TRBJ2-4, with 9 bases identical to TRBD2. V lost 0 bases and J lost 5; bases outside the gene matches: 6. CDR3 length equals 16 residues. Germline assignment: CDR1 SGHRS and CDR2 YFSETQ. CDR3 bases: TGCGCCAGCAGCTTGGTGTCTAGCGGGGCCCAAAACATTCAGTACTTC. This sequence encodes CASSLVSSGAQNIQYF.

The chain couples TRBV4-1 to TRBJ1-1, with D perhaps matching TRBD1 (6 bases). Trimming shortened V by 1 base and J by 5 bases, and 11 bases separated the two germline ends. CDR1 MGHRA and CDR2 YSYEKL come from the germline V gene. The CDR3 covers 14 residues. CDR3 in amino acids: CASSQAGEGTEAFF. The CDR3 region has the DNA TGCGCCAGCAGCCAAGCAGGGGAGGGGACTGAAGCTTTCTTT.

This clone has a handful of counts. This chain uses TRBV5-1 with TRBJ2-1; a weak D match, TRBD1 (5 bases). V was shortened by 4 bases and J by 0 bases, with 14 bases between the two germline ends. The CDR3 runs 16 residues. Per the germline V gene, CDR1 is SGHRS and CDR2 is YFSETQ. The CDR3 DNA is TGCGCCAGCAGCCCCAATACTCAGGGCTCCTACAATGAGCAGTTCTTC. Residues: CASSPNTQGSYNEQFF.

This clone was observed a single time. This chain joins TRBV10-2 and TRBJ2-1, with TRBD2 matching over 15 bases. The junction had 2 bases not matched to a gene; V was cut back by 4 bases and J by 1 base. CDR1 is WSHSY and CDR2 is SAAADI in the germline V gene. The CDR3 is 17 amino acids. CDR3 in amino acids: CASSGTSGGGSYNEQFF. CDR3 DNA: TGCGCCAGCAGTGGGACTAGCGGGGGGGGTTCCTACAATGAGCAGTTCTTC.

The J gene is TRBJ2-1, the V gene TRBV25-1, with 12 positions matching TRBD2. The CDR3 runs 16 residues. Germline V lookup: CDR1 MGHDK, CDR2 SYGVNS. Losses at the gene ends were 7 bases for V and 4 bases for J; bases not matched to a gene: 8. CDR3 DNA: TGTGCCAGCACCACGACTAGCGGGGGCCATTACAATGAGCAGTTCTTC. It is translated as CASTTTSGGHYNEQFF.

As to this clone: The same CDR3 is also encoded by other DNA sequences in this sample. This rearrangement joins TRBV28 to TRBJ2-1; 9 bases match TRBD2. The CDR3 extends over 16 amino acids. Losses at the gene ends were 3 bases for V and 2 bases for J; bases not matched to a gene: 5. Germline V gene data show CDR1 as MDHEN and CDR2 as SYDVKM. In DNA, the CDR3 is TGTGCCAGCAGTTTTCTCAGCGGGGGGACCTACAATGAGCAGTTCTTC. Translated, it gives CASSFLSGGTYNEQFF.

This rearrangement joins TRBV5-4 to TRBJ1-6; D call uncertain. The CDR3 is 15 amino acids. V lost 0 bases to trimming and J lost 4 bases, with 8 bases between them. Germline lookup yields CDR1 SGHNT and CDR2 YYREEE (reference sequence). The CDR3 nucleotides are TGTGCCAGCAGCTTGGTGGGAGGGTATAATTCACCCCTCCACTTT. Protein product: CASSLVGGYNSPLHF.

This sequence joins TRBV4-1 and TRBJ1-1, with D unclear. The CDR3 sequence is 11 residues long. Germline-derived CDR1 and CDR2 are MGHRA and YSYEKL. V dropped 7 bases and J dropped 5 bases, with 8 bases sitting between them. CDR3: CASTRGTEAFF. CDR3 DNA sequence: TGCGCCAGCACTCGGGGTACTGAAGCTTTCTTT.

Comments on this clone: This specimen includes other DNA sequences encoding the same CDR3. The chain combines TRBV5-1 with TRBJ2-7, with 11 bases identical to TRBD1. CDR1 and CDR2 (germline): SGHRS, YFSETQ. The ends lost 4 bases at V and 6 bases at J; junction bases unmatched: 6. The CDR3 is made up of 14 amino acids. CDR3 bases: TGCGCCAGCAGCCTGGCCGGGACAGGGGGCGAGCAGTACTTC. Encoded protein: CASSLAGTGGEQYF.